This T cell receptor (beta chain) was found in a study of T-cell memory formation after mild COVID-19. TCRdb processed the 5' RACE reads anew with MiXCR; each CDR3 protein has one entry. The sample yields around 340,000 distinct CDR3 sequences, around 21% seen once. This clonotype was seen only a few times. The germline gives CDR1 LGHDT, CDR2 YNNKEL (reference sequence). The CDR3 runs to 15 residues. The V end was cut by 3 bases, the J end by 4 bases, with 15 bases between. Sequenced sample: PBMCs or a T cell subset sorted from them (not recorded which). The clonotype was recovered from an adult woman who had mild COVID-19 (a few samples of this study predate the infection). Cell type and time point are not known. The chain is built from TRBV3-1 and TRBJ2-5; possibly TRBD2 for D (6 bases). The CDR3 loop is CASSQELIGGETQYF. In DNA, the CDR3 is TGTGCCAGCAGCCAGGAACTGATCGGGGGAGAGACCCAGTACTTC.